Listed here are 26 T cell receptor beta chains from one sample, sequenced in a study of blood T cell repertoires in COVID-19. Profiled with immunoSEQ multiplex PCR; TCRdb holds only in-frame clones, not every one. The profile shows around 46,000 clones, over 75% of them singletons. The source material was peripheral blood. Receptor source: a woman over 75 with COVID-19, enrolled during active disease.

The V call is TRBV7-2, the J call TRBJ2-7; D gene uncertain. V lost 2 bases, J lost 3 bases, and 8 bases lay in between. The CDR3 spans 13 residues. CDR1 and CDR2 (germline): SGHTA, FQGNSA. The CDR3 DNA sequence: TGTGCCAGCAGCTTAAATAAGCGCTACGAGCAGTACTTC. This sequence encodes CASSLNKRYEQYF. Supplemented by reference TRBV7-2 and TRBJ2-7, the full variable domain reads GAGVSQSPSNKVTEKGKDVELRCDPISGHTALYWYRQSLGQGLEFLIYFQGNSAPDKSGLPSDRFSAERTGGSVSTLTIQRTQQEDSAVYLCASSLNKRYEQYFGPGTRLTVT.

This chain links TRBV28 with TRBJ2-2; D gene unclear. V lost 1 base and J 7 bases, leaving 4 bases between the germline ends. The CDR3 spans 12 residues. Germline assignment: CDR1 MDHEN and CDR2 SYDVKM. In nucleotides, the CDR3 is TGTGCCAGCAGTTTATCTCTCGGGGAGCTGTTTTTT. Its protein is CASSLSLGELFF.

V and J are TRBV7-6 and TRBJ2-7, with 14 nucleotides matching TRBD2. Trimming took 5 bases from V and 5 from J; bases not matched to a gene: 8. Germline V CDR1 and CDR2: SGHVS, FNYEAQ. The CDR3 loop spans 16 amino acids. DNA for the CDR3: TGTGCCAGCAGCGCCCCTGGGGGACTAGCGGGAGACGAGCAGTACTTC. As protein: CASSAPGGLAGDEQYF. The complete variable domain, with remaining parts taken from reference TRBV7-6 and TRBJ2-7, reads GAGVSQSPRYKVTKRGQDVALRCDPISGHVSLYWYRQALGQGPEFLTYFNYEAQQDKSGLPNDRFSAERPEGSISTLTIQRTEQRDSAMYRCASSAPGGLAGDEQYFGPGTRLTVT.

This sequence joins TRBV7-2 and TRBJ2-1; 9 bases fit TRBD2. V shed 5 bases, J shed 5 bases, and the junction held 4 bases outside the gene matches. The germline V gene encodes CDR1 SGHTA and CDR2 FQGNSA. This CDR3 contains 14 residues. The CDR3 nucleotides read TGTGCCAGCAGCCCCCAGCGGGGGGACAATGAGCAGTTCTTC. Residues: CASSPQRGDNEQFF.

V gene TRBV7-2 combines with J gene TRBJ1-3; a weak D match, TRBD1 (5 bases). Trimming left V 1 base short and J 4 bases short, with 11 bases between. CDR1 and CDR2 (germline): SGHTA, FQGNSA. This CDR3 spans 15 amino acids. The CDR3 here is CASSLGAGLGNTIYF. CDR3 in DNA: TGTGCCAGCAGCTTAGGCGCAGGGTTGGGAAACACCATATATTTT.

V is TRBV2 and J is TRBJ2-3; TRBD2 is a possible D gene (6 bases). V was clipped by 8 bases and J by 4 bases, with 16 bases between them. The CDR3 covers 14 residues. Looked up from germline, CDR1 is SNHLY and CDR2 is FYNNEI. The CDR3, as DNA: TGTGCCAGCCTAGGGATCACGGGGGCAGATACGCAGTATTTT. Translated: CASLGITGADTQYF.

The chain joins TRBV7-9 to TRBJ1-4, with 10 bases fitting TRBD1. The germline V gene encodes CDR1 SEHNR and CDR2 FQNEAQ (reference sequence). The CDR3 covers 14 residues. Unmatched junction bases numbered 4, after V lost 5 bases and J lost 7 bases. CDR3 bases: TGTGCCAGCAGCCCAGGACAGGGGGGTGAAAAACTGTTTTTT. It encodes CASSPGQGGEKLFF.

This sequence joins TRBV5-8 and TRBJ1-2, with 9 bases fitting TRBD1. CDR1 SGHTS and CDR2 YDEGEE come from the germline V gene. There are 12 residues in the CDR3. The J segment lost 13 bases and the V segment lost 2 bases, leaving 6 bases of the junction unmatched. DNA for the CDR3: TGTGCCAGCAGCTTCTCAAGACAGGGGGTCACCTTC. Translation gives CASSFSRQGVTF.

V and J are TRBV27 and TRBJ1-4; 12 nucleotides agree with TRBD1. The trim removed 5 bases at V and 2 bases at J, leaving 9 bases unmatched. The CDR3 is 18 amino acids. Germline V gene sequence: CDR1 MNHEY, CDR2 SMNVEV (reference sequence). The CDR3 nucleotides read TGTGCCAGCAGTCAGGGGACAGGGGGCGCGGGGACTAATGAAAAACTGTTTTTT. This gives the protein CASSQGTGGAGTNEKLFF.

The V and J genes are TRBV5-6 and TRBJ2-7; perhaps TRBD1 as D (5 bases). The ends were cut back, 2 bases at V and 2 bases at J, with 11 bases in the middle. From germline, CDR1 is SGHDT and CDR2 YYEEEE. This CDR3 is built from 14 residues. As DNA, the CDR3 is TGTGCCAGCAGCTTCAGGGCGCTGGCCTACGAGCAGTACTTC. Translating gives CASSFRALAYEQYF.

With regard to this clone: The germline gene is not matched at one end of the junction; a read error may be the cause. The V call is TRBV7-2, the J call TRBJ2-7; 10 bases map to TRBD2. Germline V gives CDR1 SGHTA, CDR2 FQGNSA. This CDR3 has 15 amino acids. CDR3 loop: CASRLGSGRGGEQYF. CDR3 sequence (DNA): TGTGCCAGCAGGTTAGGGAGCGGGAGGGGAGGTGAGCAGTACTTC.

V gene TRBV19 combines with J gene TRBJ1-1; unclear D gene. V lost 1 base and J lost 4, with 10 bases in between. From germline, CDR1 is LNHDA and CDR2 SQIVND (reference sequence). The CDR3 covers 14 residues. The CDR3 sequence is CASSIGRVATEAFF. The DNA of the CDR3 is TGTGCCAGTAGTATAGGGAGGGTGGCCACTGAAGCTTTCTTT.

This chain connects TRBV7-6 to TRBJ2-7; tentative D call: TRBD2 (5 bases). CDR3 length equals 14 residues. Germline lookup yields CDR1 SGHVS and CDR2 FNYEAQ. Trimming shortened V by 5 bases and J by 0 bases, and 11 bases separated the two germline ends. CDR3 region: CASSPAVSSYEQYF. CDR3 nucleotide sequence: TGTGCCAGCAGCCCAGCGGTGTCCTCCTACGAGCAGTACTTC. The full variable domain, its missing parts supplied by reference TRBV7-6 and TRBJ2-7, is GAGVSQSPRYKVTKRGQDVALRCDPISGHVSLYWYRQALGQGPEFLTYFNYEAQQDKSGLPNDRFSAERPEGSISTLTIQRTEQRDSAMYRCASSPAVSSYEQYFGPGTRLTVT.

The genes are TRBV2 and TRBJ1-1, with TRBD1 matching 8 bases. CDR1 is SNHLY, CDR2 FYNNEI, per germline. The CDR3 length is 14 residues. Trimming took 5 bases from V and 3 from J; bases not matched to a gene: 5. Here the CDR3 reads CASSPQGADTEAFF. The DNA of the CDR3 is TGTGCCAGCAGTCCTCAGGGGGCGGACACTGAAGCTTTCTTT.

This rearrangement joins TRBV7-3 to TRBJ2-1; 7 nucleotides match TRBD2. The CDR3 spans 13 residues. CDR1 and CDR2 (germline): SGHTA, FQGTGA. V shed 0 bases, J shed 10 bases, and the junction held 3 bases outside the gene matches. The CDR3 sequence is CASSLTSGQEQFF. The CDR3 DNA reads TGTGCCAGCAGCTTAACTAGCGGGCAAGAGCAGTTCTTC.

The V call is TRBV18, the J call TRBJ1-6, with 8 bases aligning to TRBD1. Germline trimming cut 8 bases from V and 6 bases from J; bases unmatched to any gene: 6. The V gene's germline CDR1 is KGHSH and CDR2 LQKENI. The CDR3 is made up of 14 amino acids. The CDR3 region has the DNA TGTGCCAGCGCCAATGGACAGGGTAATTCACCCCTCCACTTT. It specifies CASANGQGNSPLHF.

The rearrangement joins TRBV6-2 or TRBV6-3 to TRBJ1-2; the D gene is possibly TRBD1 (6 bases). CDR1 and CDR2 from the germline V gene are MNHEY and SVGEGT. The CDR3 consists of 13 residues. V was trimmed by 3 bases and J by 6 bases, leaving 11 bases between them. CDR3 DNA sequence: TGTGCCAGCAGTTATTCAGGGGTCGATGGCTACACCTTC. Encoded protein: CASSYSGVDGYTF.

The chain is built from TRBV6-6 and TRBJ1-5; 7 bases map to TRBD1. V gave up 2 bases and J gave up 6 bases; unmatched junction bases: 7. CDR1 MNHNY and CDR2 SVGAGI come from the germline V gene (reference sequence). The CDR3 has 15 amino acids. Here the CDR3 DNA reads TGTGCCAGCAGTTACGATGGGCAGGGGGGTCAGCCCCAGCATTTT. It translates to CASSYDGQGGQPQHF.

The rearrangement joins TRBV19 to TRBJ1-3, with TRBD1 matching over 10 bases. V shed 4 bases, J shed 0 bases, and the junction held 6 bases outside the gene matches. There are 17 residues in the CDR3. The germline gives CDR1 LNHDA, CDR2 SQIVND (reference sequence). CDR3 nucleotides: TGTGCCAGTAGTACCAGACAGGGGGCCCGCTCTGGAAACACCATATATTTT. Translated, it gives CASSTRQGARSGNTIYF.

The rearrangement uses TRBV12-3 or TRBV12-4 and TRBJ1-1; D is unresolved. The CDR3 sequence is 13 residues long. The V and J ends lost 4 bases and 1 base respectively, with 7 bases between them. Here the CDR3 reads CASSSTRNTEAFF. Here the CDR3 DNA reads TGTGCCAGCAGTTCGACAAGGAACACTGAAGCTTTCTTT.

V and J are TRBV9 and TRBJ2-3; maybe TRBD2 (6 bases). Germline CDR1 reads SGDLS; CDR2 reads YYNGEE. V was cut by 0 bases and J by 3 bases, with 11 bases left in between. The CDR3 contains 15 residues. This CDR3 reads CASSVGGRKTDTQYF. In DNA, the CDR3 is TGTGCCAGCAGCGTAGGAGGGAGGAAGACAGATACGCAGTATTTT.

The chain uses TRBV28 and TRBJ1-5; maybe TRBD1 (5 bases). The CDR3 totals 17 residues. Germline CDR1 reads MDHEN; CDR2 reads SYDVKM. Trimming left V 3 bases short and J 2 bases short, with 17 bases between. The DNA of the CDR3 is TGTGCCAGCAGTTTTCGGGTCCGGGGACTGGGCAATCAGCCCCAGCATTTT. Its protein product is CASSFRVRGLGNQPQHF.

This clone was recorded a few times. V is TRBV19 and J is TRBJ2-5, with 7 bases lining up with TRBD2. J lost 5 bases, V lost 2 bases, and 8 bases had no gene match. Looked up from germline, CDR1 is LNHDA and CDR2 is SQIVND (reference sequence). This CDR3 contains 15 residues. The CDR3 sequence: CASSIWSGVEETQYF. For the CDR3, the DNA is TGTGCCAGTAGTATATGGAGCGGGGTGGAGGAGACCCAGTACTTC.

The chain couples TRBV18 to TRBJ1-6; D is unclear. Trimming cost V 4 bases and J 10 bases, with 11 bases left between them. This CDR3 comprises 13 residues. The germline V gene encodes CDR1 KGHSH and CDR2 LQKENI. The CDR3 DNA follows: TGTGCCAGCTCACTGGATACAGAGTCACCCCTCCACTTT. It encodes CASSLDTESPLHF.

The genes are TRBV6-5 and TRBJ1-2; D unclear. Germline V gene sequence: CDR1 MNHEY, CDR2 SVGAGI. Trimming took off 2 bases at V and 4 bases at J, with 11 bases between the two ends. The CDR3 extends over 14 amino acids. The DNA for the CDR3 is TGTGCCAGCAGTTACACCCGGTCTGGCTATGGCTACACCTTC. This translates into CASSYTRSGYGYTF.

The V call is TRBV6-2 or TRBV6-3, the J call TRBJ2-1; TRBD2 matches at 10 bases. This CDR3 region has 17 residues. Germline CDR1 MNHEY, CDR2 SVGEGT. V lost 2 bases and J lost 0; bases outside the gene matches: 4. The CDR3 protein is CASSYKRLAGSYNEQFF. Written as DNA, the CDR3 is TGTGCCAGCAGTTACAAGCGACTAGCGGGCTCCTACAATGAGCAGTTCTTC.